The clone carrying this T cell receptor (beta chain) has a handful of counts. Libraries for TCR beta were made by quantitative 5'-RACE with molecular barcodes. TCRdb re-derived calls from the 5' RACE reads in MiXCR, one entry per CDR3 protein. The data hold approximately 9,400 distinct CDR3 sequences, with under 5% observed a single time. The data were obtained in a study of CD8 T cells in ankylosing spondylitis. The CDR3 runs to 16 residues. Germline lookup yields CDR1 SGDLS and CDR2 YYNGEE. The V gene lost 1 base and the J gene lost 3 bases, with 15 bases spanning the gap. Sequences were obtained from blood, either unsorted or a sorted T cell fraction (not recorded which). The receptor was derived from a female donor with ankylosing spondylitis or in good health (not recorded which). This sequence joins TRBV9 and TRBJ2-3, with D perhaps matching TRBD2 (6 bases). For the CDR3, the DNA is TGTGCCAGCAGCGTATCACTTGGAGGGGCTACAGATACGCAGTATTTT. This gives the protein CASSVSLGGATDTQYF.